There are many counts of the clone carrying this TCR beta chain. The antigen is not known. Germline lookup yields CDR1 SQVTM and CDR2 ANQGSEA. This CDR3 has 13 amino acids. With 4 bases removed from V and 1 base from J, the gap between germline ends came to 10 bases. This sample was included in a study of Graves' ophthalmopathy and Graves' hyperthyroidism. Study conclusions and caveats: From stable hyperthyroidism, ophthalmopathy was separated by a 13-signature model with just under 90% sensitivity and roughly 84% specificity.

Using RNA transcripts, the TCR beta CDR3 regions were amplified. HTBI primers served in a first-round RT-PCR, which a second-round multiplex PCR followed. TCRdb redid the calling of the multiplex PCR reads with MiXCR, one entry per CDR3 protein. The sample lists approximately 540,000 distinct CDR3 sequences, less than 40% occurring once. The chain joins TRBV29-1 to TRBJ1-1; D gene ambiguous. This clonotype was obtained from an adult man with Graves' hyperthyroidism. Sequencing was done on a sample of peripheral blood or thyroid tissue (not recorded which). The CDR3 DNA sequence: TGCAGCGTTGCAAGAGCCAGGAACACTGAAGCTTTCTTT. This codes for CSVARARNTEAFF.